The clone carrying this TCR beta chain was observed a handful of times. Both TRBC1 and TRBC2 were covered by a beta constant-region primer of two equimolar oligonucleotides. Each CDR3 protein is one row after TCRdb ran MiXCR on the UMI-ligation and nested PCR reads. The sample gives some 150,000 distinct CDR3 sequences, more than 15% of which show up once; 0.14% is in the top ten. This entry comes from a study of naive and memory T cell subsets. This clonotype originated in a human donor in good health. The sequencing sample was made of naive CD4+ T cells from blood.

This CDR3 reads CASSLDRGDNEQFF. The CDR3 coding sequence is TGTGCCAGCAGCTTGGACAGGGGGGACAATGAGCAGTTCTTC. V is TRBV7-9 and J is TRBJ2-1; 10 nucleotides agree with TRBD1. This CDR3 spans 14 amino acids. V was pared by 3 bases and J by 5 bases, with 1 base of the junction left unmatched. Germline V gene sequence: CDR1 SEHNR, CDR2 FQNEAQ (reference sequence).